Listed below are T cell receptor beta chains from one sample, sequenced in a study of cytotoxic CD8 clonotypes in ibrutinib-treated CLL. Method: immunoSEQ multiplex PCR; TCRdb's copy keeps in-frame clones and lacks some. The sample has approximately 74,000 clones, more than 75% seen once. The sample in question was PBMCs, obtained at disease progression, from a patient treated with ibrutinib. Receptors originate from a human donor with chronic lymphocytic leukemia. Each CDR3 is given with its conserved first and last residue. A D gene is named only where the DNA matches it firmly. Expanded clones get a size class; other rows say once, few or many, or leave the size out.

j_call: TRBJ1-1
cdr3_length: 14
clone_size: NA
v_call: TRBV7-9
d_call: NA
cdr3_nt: TGTGCCAGCAGCTGGTCCGGGACAAACACTGAAGCTTTCTTT
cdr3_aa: CASSWSGTNTEAFF

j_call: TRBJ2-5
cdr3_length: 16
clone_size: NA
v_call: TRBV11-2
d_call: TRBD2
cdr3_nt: TGTGCCAGCAGCGTGACTAGCGGGGGGATTCAAGAGACCCAGTACTTC
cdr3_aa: CASSVTSGGIQETQYF

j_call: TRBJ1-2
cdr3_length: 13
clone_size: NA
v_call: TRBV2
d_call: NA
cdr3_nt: TGTGCCAGCAGGGTCGATTTTCGACCGGGCTACACCTTC
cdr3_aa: CASRVDFRPGYTF

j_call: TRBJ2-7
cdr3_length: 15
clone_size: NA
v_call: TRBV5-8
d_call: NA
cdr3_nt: TGTGCCAGCAGCTTGGTCAGGGGGGCAACCTACGAGCAGTACTTC
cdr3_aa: CASSLVRGATYEQYF

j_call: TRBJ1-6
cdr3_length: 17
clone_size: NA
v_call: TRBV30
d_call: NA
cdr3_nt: TGTGCCTGGAGGAAGATCTCTCTAGGCTCCTATAATTCACCCCTCCACTTT
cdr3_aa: CAWRKISLGSYNSPLHF

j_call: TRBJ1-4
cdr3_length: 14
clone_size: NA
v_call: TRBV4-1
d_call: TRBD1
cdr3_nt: TGCGCCAGCAGCCGGGGACAGGGAAATGAAAAACTGTTTTTT
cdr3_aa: CASSRGQGNEKLFF

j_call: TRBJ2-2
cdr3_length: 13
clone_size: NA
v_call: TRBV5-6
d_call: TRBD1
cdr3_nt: TGTGCCAGCAGCTCAGGGGGACCCGGGGAGCTGTTTTTT
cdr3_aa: CASSSGGPGELFF

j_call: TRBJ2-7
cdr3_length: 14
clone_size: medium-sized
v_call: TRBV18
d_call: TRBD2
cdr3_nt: TGTGCCAGCTCATCCGGGACTAGACTTTGGGAGCAGTACTTC
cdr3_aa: CASSSGTRLWEQYF

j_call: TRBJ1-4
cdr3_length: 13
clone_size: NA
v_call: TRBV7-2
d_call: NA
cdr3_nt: TGTGCCAGCAGCTTAGGGACGAAGGAAAAACTGTTTTTT
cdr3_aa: CASSLGTKEKLFF

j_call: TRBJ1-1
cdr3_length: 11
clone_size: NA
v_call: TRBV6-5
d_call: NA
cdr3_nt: TGTGCCAGCAGTTACCACGGGAAAGCTTTCTTT
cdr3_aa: CASSYHGKAFF

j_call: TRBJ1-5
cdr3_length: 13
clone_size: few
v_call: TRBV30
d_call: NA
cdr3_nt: TGTGCCTGGAGTAGACAGATGAATCAGCCCCAGCATTTT
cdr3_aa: CAWSRQMNQPQHF

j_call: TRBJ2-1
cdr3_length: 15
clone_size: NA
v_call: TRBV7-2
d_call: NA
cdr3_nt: TGTGCCAGCAGCTTAGTCCCTACCTCCTACAATGAGCAGTTCTTC
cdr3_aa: CASSLVPTSYNEQFF

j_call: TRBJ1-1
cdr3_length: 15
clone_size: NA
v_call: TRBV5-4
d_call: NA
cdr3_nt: TGTGCCAGCAGCTTGGCAGGCAGGAGGAACACTGAAGCTTTCTTT
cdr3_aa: CASSLAGRRNTEAFF

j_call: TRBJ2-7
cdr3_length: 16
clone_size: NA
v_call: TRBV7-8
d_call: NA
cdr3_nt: TGTGCCAGCAGCTTATTGGGGGGTACGATTGTTTACGAGCAGTACTTC
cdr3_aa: CASSLLGGTIVYEQYF

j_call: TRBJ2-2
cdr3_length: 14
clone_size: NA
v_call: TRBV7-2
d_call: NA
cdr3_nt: TGTGCCAGCAGCCGCGACAGGCGGGCCGGGGAGCTGTTTTTT
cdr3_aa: CASSRDRRAGELFF

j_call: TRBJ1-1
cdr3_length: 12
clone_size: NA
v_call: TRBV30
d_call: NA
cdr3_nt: TGTGCCTGGGCATTTTCCGACACTGAAGCTTTCTTT
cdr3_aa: CAWAFSDTEAFF

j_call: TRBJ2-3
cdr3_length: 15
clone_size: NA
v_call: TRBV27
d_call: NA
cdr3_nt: TGTGCCAGCAGTTTAGGTGGCCCTAGCACAGATACGCAGTATTTT
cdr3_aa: CASSLGGPSTDTQYF